The 3 T cell receptor beta chains reported below all come from one sample, sequenced in a study of T cell responses to AZD1222 COVID-19 vaccine. The method was immunoSEQ multiplex PCR; TCRdb's version includes in-frame clones alone and lacks a portion of them. Among around 160,000 clones listed, approximately 94% were seen once. Here the sequenced sample was peripheral blood, taken on day 0 of AZD1222 vaccination. These receptors were collected from an adult in good health.

The V gene is TRBV15, the J gene TRBJ1-2; D is unclear. Trimming removed 1 base from V and 4 bases from J, with 10 bases in between. The CDR3 runs to 14 residues. Per the germline V gene, CDR1 is LNHNV and CDR2 is YYDKDF (reference sequence). CDR3 amino acids: CATSRGAAIYGYTF. The DNA for the CDR3 is TGTGCCACCAGCAGAGGTGCGGCGATCTATGGCTACACCTTC.

The chain employs TRBV21-1 and TRBJ2-5; the table's D call, TRBD2, was not checked against the DNA. TRBV21-1 is noted as a pseudogene. The CDR3 sequence is 16 residues long. In nucleotides, the CDR3 is TGTGCCAGCAAGCAGTTGGGGGGGCTTGGGGAAGAGACCCAGTACTTC. Translating it yields CASKQLGGLGEETQYF.

This sequence joins TRBV7-8 and TRBJ2-2; the D call may be TRBD1 or TRBD2 (5 bases each). The ends were cut back, 5 bases at V and 1 base at J, with 14 bases in the middle. Germline V gene sequence: CDR1 SGHVS, CDR2 FQNEAQ. The CDR3 is 16 residues long. In nucleotides, the CDR3 is TGTGCCAGCAGCCCTACGATGGGGGAGAACACCGGGGAGCTGTTTTTT. Its protein product is CASSPTMGENTGELFF.